This TCR beta chain was captured by sequencing in a study of blood T cell repertoires in COVID-19. Sequencing was performed with immunoSEQ multiplex PCR; in TCRdb, only in-frame clones are kept and a portion is missing. The sample contains about 330,000 clones, almost 85% of which appear only once. The ends lost 5 bases at V and 3 bases at J; junction bases unmatched: 5. Germline CDR1 is LGHNA and CDR2 is YNFKEQ. The CDR3 contains 15 residues. V and J are TRBV4-2 and TRBJ2-3; TRBD2 matches 10 bases. The TCR originated in a human donor in a cohort sampled during active COVID-19. The sequenced sample consisted of peripheral blood. The CDR3 region is CASSLSSGGTDTQYF. The DNA of the CDR3 is TGTGCCAGCAGCTTATCTAGCGGGGGTACAGATACGCAGTATTTT.